The 5 T cell receptor beta chains given below trace back to one sample, sequenced in a study of shared clonotypes between healthy human individuals. Profiling relied on immunoSEQ multiplex PCR, and the TCRdb table lists in-frame clones only, not all of them. The sample holds 490,000 or so clones, 70% to 80% seen once. Sequencing was performed on PBMCs. The receptors here all came from a woman between 40 and 50 years old in good health. Some clones in this sample may be carry-over from other donors' samples.

The DNA of the CDR3 is TGTGCCTGGAGTGGAGGCGCGGGAGGGCCGGGCACCGGGGAGCTGTTTTTT. Its protein product is CAWSGGAGGPGTGELFF. The rearrangement links TRBV30 to TRBJ2-2; 9 bases are shared with TRBD2. The V gene's germline CDR1 is GTSNPN and CDR2 SVGIG (reference sequence). The CDR3 is made up of 17 amino acids. With 1 base clipped from V and 4 bases from J, the junction kept 10 bases outside the gene matches. Full variable domain (rest looked up from reference TRBV30 and TRBJ2-2): SQTIHQWPATLVQPVGSPLSLECTVEGTSNPNLYWYRQAAGRGLQLLFYSVGIGQISSEVPQNLSASRPQDRQFILSSKKLLLSDSGFYLCAWSGGAGGPGTGELFFGEGSRLTVL.

The chain recombines TRBV27 with TRBJ2-1; 9 positions match TRBD1. The CDR3 consists of 17 residues. J lost 5 bases, V lost 4 bases, and 12 bases had no gene match. Germline V gene sequence: CDR1 MNHEY, CDR2 SMNVEV (reference sequence). For the CDR3, the DNA is TGTGCCAGCAGTTCCCGACCGGGACAGGGATGGAACAATGAGCAGTTCTTC. It codes for CASSSRPGQGWNNEQFF.

The rearrangement joins TRBV19 to TRBJ2-5; D possibly corresponds to TRBD2 (6 bases). Germline CDR1 reads LNHDA; CDR2 reads SQIVND (reference sequence). V gave up 3 bases and J gave up 4 bases, with 9 bases separating them. This CDR3 comprises 13 residues. The CDR3 region is CASSIKGGETQYF. As DNA, the CDR3 is TGTGCCAGTAGTATCAAGGGAGGAGAGACCCAGTACTTC.

V gene TRBV2 combines with J gene TRBJ2-1; 8 positions agree with TRBD1. Trimming cost V 6 bases and J 5 bases; bases outside gene matches: 6. CDR1 and CDR2 from the germline V gene are SNHLY and FYNNEI. The CDR3 covers 14 residues. The CDR3 spells CASSEQGANNEQFF. CDR3 DNA sequence: TGTGCCAGCAGCGAGCAGGGGGCGAACAATGAGCAGTTCTTC.

The genes are TRBV19 and TRBJ1-4; no definite D call. This CDR3 region has 16 residues. Germline V gives CDR1 LNHDA, CDR2 SQIVND (reference sequence). Trimming pared 5 bases from V and 5 bases from J, leaving 18 bases between. DNA for the CDR3: TGTGCCAGTAGTTCCGGCCCACGGACCTTCAATGAAAAACTGTTTTTT. This translates into CASSSGPRTFNEKLFF.